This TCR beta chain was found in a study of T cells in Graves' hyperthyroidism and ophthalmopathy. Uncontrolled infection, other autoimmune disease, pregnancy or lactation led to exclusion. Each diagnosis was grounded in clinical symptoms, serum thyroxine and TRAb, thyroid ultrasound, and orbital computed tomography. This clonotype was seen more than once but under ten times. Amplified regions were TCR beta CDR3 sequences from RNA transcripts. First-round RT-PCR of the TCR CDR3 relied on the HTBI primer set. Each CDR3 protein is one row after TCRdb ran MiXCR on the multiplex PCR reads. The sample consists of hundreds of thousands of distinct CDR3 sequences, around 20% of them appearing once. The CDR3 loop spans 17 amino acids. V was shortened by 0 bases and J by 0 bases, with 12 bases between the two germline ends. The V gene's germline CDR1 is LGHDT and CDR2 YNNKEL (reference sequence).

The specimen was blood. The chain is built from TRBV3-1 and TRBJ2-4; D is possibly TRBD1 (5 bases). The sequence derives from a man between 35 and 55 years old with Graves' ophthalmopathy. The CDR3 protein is CASSQDGATLAKNIQYF. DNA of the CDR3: TGTGCCAGCAGCCAAGATGGGGCGACACTAGCCAAAAACATTCAGTACTTC.